This paragraph covers one TCR beta chain sequence. Its matching antigen is unknown. The record originates from a study of cytomegalovirus exposure and HLA in healthy donors. V lost 2 bases, J lost 1 base, and 4 bases stayed unmatched. From germline, CDR1 is MDHEN and CDR2 SYDVKM. The CDR3 sequence is 15 residues long. Libraries were prepared by immunoSEQ multiplex PCR; TCRdb keeps only in-frame clonotypes and omits some of them. The sample records some 60,000 clones, roughly 96% being singletons. General study findings and limits: Reported performance of the classifier showed diagnosis of cytomegalovirus status with high specificity and sensitivity. Rare sequences made up most TCRs, while some public TCRs were found in many donors.

The material sequenced was PBMCs. The chain is built from TRBV28 and TRBJ2-7, with 8 bases matching TRBD1. The receptor was isolated from a man younger than 30 in good health and CMV-seronegative. The CDR3 DNA follows: TGTGCCAGCAGTTTAGCCCAGGGGGCATCCTACGAGCAGTACTTC. Protein: CASSLAQGASYEQYF.